This is a list of T cell receptor beta chains from one sample in a study of T-cell memory formation after mild COVID-19. TCRdb reanalysed the 5' RACE reads using MiXCR and keeps one entry per CDR3 protein. The sample carries some 210,000 distinct CDR3 sequences, approximately 20% recorded once. Sequencing was performed on PBMCs or a T cell subset sorted from them (not recorded which). The receptors originated from an adult woman who had mild COVID-19 (a few samples of this study predate the infection). Cell type and time point are not known. Each CDR3 is given with its conserved first and last residue. The D gene is left open where the match is weak. Clone size is not always given. Where it is, it says once, few, many or a class for expanded clones.

>TRBD2|TRBJ2-7|14|TRBV7-2|few
CASSITSGSSEQYF
TGTGCCAGCAGCATAACTAGCGGGAGTAGCGAGCAGTACTTC
>-|TRBJ1-6|15|TRBV7-9|few
CASSLGAPYNSPLHF
TGTGCCAGCAGCTTAGGGGCCCCCTATAATTCACCCCTCCACTTT
>-|TRBJ2-7|14|TRBV20-1|-
CSARQGGGRVGQYF
TGCAGTGCTAGACAGGGGGGTGGCAGGGTGGGGCAGTACTTC
>TRBD1|TRBJ2-7|17|TRBV7-8|few
CASSSTRGDRGPYEQYF
TGTGCCAGCAGCTCAACGCGGGGAGACAGGGGTCCCTACGAGCAGTACTTC
>-|TRBJ1-1|10|TRBV30|few
CAWSVVEAFF
TGTGCCTGGAGTGTGGTAGAAGCTTTCTTT
>TRBD2|TRBJ2-1|17|TRBV5-1|few
CASSLLAGGSSYNEQFF
TGCGCCAGCAGCTTGCTTGCGGGAGGGAGCTCCTACAATGAGCAGTTCTTC
>-|TRBJ2-7|15|TRBV12-3/TRBV12-4|many
CASSPNDAGRYEQYF
TGTGCCAGCAGCCCAAACGACGCCGGACGCTACGAGCAGTACTTC
>-|TRBJ1-3|17|TRBV7-6|-
CASSSMETGGGLDTIYF
TGTGCCAGCAGCTCCATGGAAACCGGCGGGGGATTGGACACCATATATTTT
>-|TRBJ2-7|14|TRBV25-1|few
CASSEWLGNYEQYF
TGTGCCAGCAGTGAATGGTTGGGAAACTACGAGCAGTACTTC
>-|TRBJ2-3|16|TRBV2|few
CASSVYRDTSTDTQYF
TGTGCCAGCAGTGTGTACCGGGACACAAGCACAGATACGCAGTATTTT
>TRBD1|TRBJ2-1|13|TRBV6-2/TRBV6-3|-
CASRGTGGNEQFF
TGTGCCAGCAGGGGGACAGGGGGCAATGAGCAGTTCTTC
>TRBD2|TRBJ2-1|16|TRBV4-3|-
CASSPHGAGAYNEQFF
TGCGCCAGCAGCCCTCATGGTGCGGGGGCCTACAATGAGCAGTTCTTC
>-|TRBJ2-5|13|TRBV29-1|-
CSVGHTSKETQYF
TGCAGCGTTGGTCACACCTCAAAAGAGACCCAGTACTTC
>TRBD2|TRBJ2-5|13|TRBV7-2|-
CASSRSGRETQYF
TGTGCCAGCAGCCGAAGCGGGAGGGAGACCCAGTACTTC
>-|TRBJ2-7|14|TRBV2|-
CASRVRPQDYEQYF
TGTGCCAGCAGGGTCCGACCACAGGACTACGAGCAGTACTTC
>TRBD1|TRBJ1-2|13|TRBV6-5|-
CASRGQPLYGYTF
TGTGCCAGCAGGGGACAGCCTCTCTATGGCTACACCTTC
>TRBD2|TRBJ2-3|15|TRBV7-2|-
CASSATGTSGVPQYF
TGTGCCAGCAGCGCGACCGGGACTAGCGGGGTCCCGCAGTATTTT
>-|TRBJ2-3|15|TRBV12-3/TRBV12-4|many
CASTPGDLGTDTQYF
TGTGCCAGCACCCCGGGGGACTTAGGCACAGATACGCAGTATTTT
>-|TRBJ1-1|14|TRBV4-1|-
CASSQDPPFTEAFF
TGCGCCAGCAGCCAAGACCCCCCGTTCACTGAAGCTTTCTTT
>TRBD1|TRBJ2-6|20|TRBV15|few
CATSRDYPGQTGAGANVLTF
TGTGCCACCAGCAGAGATTATCCCGGGCAAACAGGGGCTGGGGCCAACGTCCTGACTTTC
>TRBD1|TRBJ1-5|12|TRBV20-1|-
CSAKTGAQPQHF
TGCAGTGCCAAGACAGGGGCCCAGCCCCAGCATTTT
>-|TRBJ1-2|12|TRBV3-1|few
CASSRGDYGYTF
TGTGCCAGCAGCCGGGGGGACTATGGCTACACCTTC
>TRBD1|TRBJ2-4|15|TRBV6-6|-
CASRPQGKAKNIQYF
TGTGCCAGCAGGCCACAGGGGAAGGCCAAAAACATTCAGTACTTC
>-|TRBJ2-1|9|TRBV21-1|-
CARGYRRFF
TGTGCCAGAGGCTATCGGCGGTTCTTC
>TRBD1|TRBJ2-7|14|TRBV10-3|-
CAISRDRDSYEQYF
TGTGCCATCAGCCGGGACAGGGACTCCTACGAGCAGTACTTC
>-|TRBJ1-6|17|TRBV11-2|-
CASSTGFRGSYNSPLHF
TGTGCCAGCAGTACGGGGTTTCGCGGCTCCTATAATTCACCCCTCCACTTT
>-|TRBJ1-2|16|TRBV12-3/TRBV12-4|-
CASRPNRRGVGYGYTF
TGTGCCAGCAGGCCCAACCGAAGGGGGGTTGGCTATGGCTACACCTTC
>-|TRBJ1-1|13|TRBV9|-
CASSVQGRTEAFF
TGTGCCAGCAGCGTACAGGGAAGGACTGAAGCTTTCTTT
>-|TRBJ1-5|14|TRBV6-1|few
CASSAQTGNQPQHF
TGTGCCAGCAGTGCTCAGACAGGCAATCAGCCCCAGCATTTT
>TRBD1|TRBJ2-5|16|TRBV5-1|-
CASSARDREVVKTQYF
TGCGCCAGCAGCGCCCGGGACAGGGAGGTCGTAAAGACCCAGTACTTC
>TRBD1|TRBJ1-3|15|TRBV28|-
CASSSTGDAGNTIYF
TGTGCCAGCAGTTCGACAGGGGACGCGGGAAACACCATATATTTT
>-|TRBJ1-5|15|TRBV12-3/TRBV12-4|-
CASSSGTPLNQPQHF
TGTGCCAGCAGTTCCGGGACACCCCTTAATCAGCCCCAGCATTTT
>TRBD2|TRBJ2-3|15|TRBV6-4|-
CASSETSGGADTQYF
TGTGCCAGCAGTGAAACTAGCGGGGGGGCAGATACGCAGTATTTT
>TRBD1|TRBJ2-3|15|TRBV30|few
CAWRSPDRGTDTQYF
TGTGCCTGGAGGTCCCCAGACAGGGGGACCGATACGCAGTATTTT
>TRBD1|TRBJ2-7|15|TRBV5-1|-
CASSSMGTGAYEQYF
TGCGCCAGCAGCTCGATGGGGACAGGGGCCTACGAGCAGTACTTC
>-|TRBJ2-7|15|TRBV7-9|-
CASSTDGLTIYEQYF
TGTGCCAGCAGCACCGACGGCCTAACAATCTACGAGCAGTACTTC
>TRBD1|TRBJ1-1|15|TRBV20-1|-
CSARGTGQGRTEAFF
TGCAGTGCTAGGGGGACCGGACAGGGTAGGACTGAAGCTTTCTTT
>-|TRBJ2-5|15|TRBV7-2|few
CASSLAAGDGETQYF
TGTGCCAGCAGCTTAGCGGCAGGGGATGGGGAGACCCAGTACTTC
>TRBD1|TRBJ1-1|15|TRBV27|few
CASSPRQGAGGEAFF
TGTGCCAGCAGTCCCCGACAGGGGGCAGGAGGTGAAGCTTTCTTT